The 27 T cell receptor beta chains reported below all come from one sample, sequenced in a study of technical replicates of blood from a few donors. The repertoire was sequenced with immunoSEQ multiplex PCR; TCRdb's copy has only in-frame clones and lacks some. The sample includes tens of thousands of clones, approximately 96% of them seen just once. The specimen was T cells isolated from PBMCs. The receptors were sampled from a human donor in good health.

CDR3 sequence reads: CASSLPGDEKLFF. The CDR3 DNA reads TGTGCCAGCAGCTTACCAGGGGATGAAAAACTGTTTTTT. V is TRBV7-9 and J is TRBJ1-4, with a possible D match to TRBD1 (6 bases). Germline CDR1 and CDR2: SEHNR and FQNEAQ (reference sequence). Trimming pared 2 bases from V and 6 bases from J, leaving 7 bases between. The CDR3 runs 13 residues.

This clone was counted a single time. The chain carries TRBV18 and TRBJ2-3, with 9 bases fitting TRBD2. The CDR3 runs 16 residues. V lost 0 bases to trimming and J lost 1 base; unmatched junction nucleotides: 2. From germline, CDR1 is KGHSH and CDR2 LQKENI. The CDR3 sequence: CASSPPSGGGTDTQYF. CDR3 DNA: TGTGCCAGCTCACCACCTAGCGGGGGCGGCACAGATACGCAGTATTTT. The variable domain in full, completed from reference TRBV18 and TRBJ2-3, reads NAGVMQNPRHLVRRRGQEARLRCSPMKGHSHVYWYRQLPEEGLKFMVYLQKENIIDESGMPKERFSAEFPKEGPSILRIQQVVRGDSAAYFCASSPPSGGGTDTQYFGPGTRLTVL.

V gene TRBV15 combines with J gene TRBJ1-5; no clear D. The V end lost 0 bases, the J end lost 4 bases, and 10 bases lay between the germline ends. Germline lookup yields CDR1 LNHNV and CDR2 YYDKDF (reference sequence). The CDR3 sequence is 15 residues long. The CDR3 protein is CATSRDRGINQPQHF. The CDR3 bases are TGTGCCACCAGCAGAGATCGGGGAATTAATCAGCCCCAGCATTTT.

This chain uses TRBV11-2 with TRBJ1-1, with TRBD1 identical over 7 bases. J was trimmed by 6 bases and V by 2 bases; bases with no gene match: 6. The germline gives CDR1 SGHAT, CDR2 FQNNGV. The CDR3 covers 14 residues. The CDR3 region is CASSLYRGTPEAFF. The CDR3 nucleotides are TGTGCCAGCAGCTTATACAGGGGTACGCCTGAAGCTTTCTTT.

The V gene is TRBV5-5, the J gene TRBJ2-3; D is perhaps TRBD2 (5 bases). The CDR3 spans 15 residues. CDR1 and CDR2 (germline): SGHKS, YYEKEE (reference sequence). V shed 5 bases and J shed 2 bases, with 15 bases lying between them. The CDR3: CASRPIGLYTDTQYF. DNA for the CDR3: TGTGCCAGCAGACCTATCGGACTTTACACAGATACGCAGTATTTT.

This clone was detected once. The CDR3 nucleotides read TGTGCCAGCAGCTTACGGTTTGCGGGAGATGGGGAGACCCAGTACTTC. It encodes CASSLRFAGDGETQYF. This rearrangement joins TRBV7-6 to TRBJ2-5; 7 bases line up with TRBD2. J gave up 5 bases and V 2 bases, and 11 bases lay outside the gene matches. Germline V lookup: CDR1 SGHVS, CDR2 FNYEAQ. The CDR3 runs to 16 residues.

The genes are TRBV2 and TRBJ1-5; maybe TRBD1 (5 bases). This CDR3 comprises 12 residues. V lost 8 bases and J 7 bases, leaving 12 bases between the germline ends. Germline CDR1 is SNHLY and CDR2 is FYNNEI. The CDR3 spells CASSGLSQPQHF. CDR3 sequence (DNA): TGTGCCAGCTCAGGGTTATCACAGCCCCAGCATTTT. Looking up the rest from reference TRBV2 and TRBJ1-5 gives the full variable domain: EPEVTQTPSHQVTQMGQEVILRCVPISNHLYFYWYRQILGQKVEFLVSFYNNEISEKSEIFDDQFSVERPDGSNFTLKIRSTKLEDSAMYFCASSGLSQPQHFGDGTRLSIL.

This clone was seen once. V usage is TRBV12-5 and J usage is TRBJ1-2; TRBD1 aligns across 8 bases. The CDR3 covers 16 residues. The V gene's germline CDR1 is LGHNT and CDR2 FRNRAP. The V segment lost 5 bases and the J segment 0 bases; nucleotides outside the gene matches: 8. The CDR3 sequence is CASGAIRDRPNYGYTF. In DNA form, the CDR3 reads TGTGCTAGTGGTGCAATAAGGGACAGGCCTAACTATGGCTACACCTTC. Together with reference TRBV12-5 and TRBJ1-2, the CDR3 gives the full variable domain: DARVTQTPRHKVTEMGQEVTMRCQPILGHNTVFWYRQTMMQGLELLAYFRNRAPLDDSGMPKDRFSAEMPDATLATLKIQPSEPRDSAVYFCASGAIRDRPNYGYTFGSGTRLTVV.

This rearrangement joins TRBV5-4 to TRBJ2-7, with unresolved D. CDR1 and CDR2 (germline): SGHNT, YYREEE (reference sequence). V was cut by 2 bases and J by 0 bases, with 9 bases left in between. This CDR3 is built from 14 residues. Written as DNA, the CDR3 is TGTGCCAGCAGCTTACAATTCAGCTCCTACGAGCAGTACTTC. Amino acids: CASSLQFSSYEQYF. Drawing the rest from reference TRBV5-4 and TRBJ2-7, the complete variable domain is ETGVTQSPTHLIKTRGQQVTLRCSSQSGHNTVSWYQQALGQGPQFIFQYYREEENGRGNFPPRFSGLQFPNYSSELNVNALELDDSALYLCASSLQFSSYEQYFGPGTRLTVT.

This sequence joins TRBV4-2 and TRBJ1-2; 10 bases match TRBD1. After removal of 3 bases from V and 6 bases from J, the junction contained 4 bases not matched to a gene. CDR3 length equals 14 residues. Germline-derived CDR1 and CDR2 are LGHNA and YNFKEQ. The CDR3 sequence: CASSHIGQGDGYTF. The DNA for the CDR3 is TGTGCCAGCAGCCACATTGGACAGGGGGATGGCTACACCTTC.

This chain links TRBV19 with TRBJ2-2; perhaps TRBD2 as D (5 bases). The CDR3 sequence is 14 residues long. CDR1 and CDR2 from the germline V gene are LNHDA and SQIVND (reference sequence). V shed 3 bases and J shed 1 base, with 6 bases lying between them. The CDR3 protein is CASSIGMNTGELFF. In nucleotides, the CDR3 is TGTGCCAGTAGTATCGGGATGAACACCGGGGAGCTGTTTTTT.

The chain combines TRBV19 with TRBJ1-5; no clear D gene. This CDR3 is built from 15 residues. V lost 4 bases, J lost 6 bases, and 16 bases lay in between. Germline V CDR1 and CDR2: LNHDA, SQIVND (reference sequence). This CDR3 reads CASSTPGEGGQPQHF. DNA for the CDR3: TGTGCCAGTAGTACCCCGGGTGAGGGTGGTCAGCCCCAGCATTTT.

The chain employs TRBV5-4 and TRBJ2-2, with TRBD2 matching over 11 bases. This CDR3 region has 17 residues. The V gene end was trimmed by 2 bases and the J gene end by 3 bases; junction bases not matched to a gene: 6. The germline CDR1 and CDR2 sequences are SGHNT and YYREEE (reference sequence). CDR3 bases: TGTGCCAGCAGCTTTCTAGCGGGGGGCCGGGACACCGGGGAGCTGTTTTTT. This codes for CASSFLAGGRDTGELFF.

This chain joins TRBV13 and TRBJ2-7; 10 nucleotides align to TRBD2. From germline, CDR1 is PRHDT and CDR2 FYEKMQ (reference sequence). J was trimmed by 2 bases and V by 5 bases; bases with no gene match: 9. The CDR3 covers 16 residues. Written as DNA, the CDR3 is TGTGCCAGCAGCCCCCTGGGGACTAGCGCGACCTACGAGCAGTACTTC. Translation: CASSPLGTSATYEQYF.

The CDR3 nucleotides are TGCGCCAGCAGCATTTCTAGCGGGGGCGGGGATACGCAGTATTTT. Protein sequence: CASSISSGGGDTQYF. The rearrangement links TRBV5-1 to TRBJ2-3; 10 bases line up with TRBD2. CDR1 SGHRS and CDR2 YFSETQ come from the germline V gene. V lost 4 bases and J lost 6; bases outside the gene matches: 8. The length of the CDR3 is 15 residues.

This chain connects TRBV5-1 to TRBJ1-2, with TRBD1 matching over 8 bases. The CDR3 has 13 residues. With 8 bases clipped from V and 3 bases from J, the junction kept 6 bases outside the gene matches. Germline V CDR1 and CDR2: SGHRS, YFSETQ. The CDR3 reads CASRQGSDYGYTF. For the CDR3, the DNA is TGCGCCAGTCGACAGGGGAGCGACTATGGCTACACCTTC.

CDR3 bases: TGTGCCAGCAGCGTGACAGCCACCGAAAACTATGGCTACACCTTC. Amino acid sequence: CASSVTATENYGYTF. V usage is TRBV9 and J usage is TRBJ1-2; TRBD1 is a possible D gene (5 bases). CDR1 is SGDLS, CDR2 YYNGEE, per germline. This CDR3 comprises 15 residues. V was pared by 2 bases and J by 2 bases, with 13 bases between.

The rearrangement uses TRBV10-1 and TRBJ1-1; 7 bases line up with TRBD1. Trimming at V came to 4 bases and at J to 2 bases, leaving 7 bases not matched to a gene. Germline V gives CDR1 WNHNN, CDR2 SYGVQD (reference sequence). The CDR3 spans 15 residues. The CDR3: CASSGQGLANTEAFF. The DNA of the CDR3 is TGCGCCAGCAGTGGACAGGGTTTGGCAAACACTGAAGCTTTCTTT.

The chain combines TRBV29-1 with TRBJ2-4; 8 bases line up with TRBD1. CDR1 is SQVTM, CDR2 ANQGSEA, per germline. Unmatched junction bases numbered 4, after V lost 0 bases and J lost 0 bases. This CDR3 spans 16 amino acids. DNA of the CDR3: TGCAGCGTTGAAGACGCGGGACAGGTAGCCAAAAACATTCAGTACTTC. Residues: CSVEDAGQVAKNIQYF.

V is TRBV28 and J is TRBJ2-7, with 9 nucleotides matching TRBD1. The CDR3 has 14 amino acids. Germline V gene lookup returns CDR1 MDHEN and CDR2 SYDVKM. V lost 4 bases, J lost 4 bases, and 5 bases stayed unmatched. Here the CDR3 reads CASSYRGLLYEQYF. CDR3 sequence (DNA): TGTGCCAGCAGTTACAGGGGGCTTCTTTACGAGCAGTACTTC.

This clone was seen only once. The chain uses TRBV10-3 and TRBJ1-1, with D possibly TRBD1 on 5 matching bases. The V end lost 10 bases, the J end lost 1 base, and 16 bases lay between the germline ends. This CDR3 has 14 amino acids. CDR1 ENHRY and CDR2 SYGVKD come from the germline V gene. The DNA for the CDR3 is TGTGCCACCGGGCCCGGGGGTGGGAACACTGAAGCTTTCTTT. Translation: CATGPGGGNTEAFF.

V gene TRBV11-3 combines with J gene TRBJ2-1, with 7 positions matching TRBD2. This CDR3 contains 15 residues. Germline V gives CDR1 SGHNT, CDR2 YENEEA. Germline trimming cut 1 base from V and 7 bases from J; bases unmatched to any gene: 7. The CDR3 region is CASSLGREFRNEQFF. CDR3 in DNA: TGTGCCAGCAGCTTAGGGCGGGAGTTCAGGAATGAGCAGTTCTTC.

The chain employs TRBV30 and TRBJ2-3; 14 bases align to TRBD2. Per germline, CDR1 GTSNPN and CDR2 SVGIG (reference sequence). The CDR3 totals 16 residues. The V segment lost 5 bases and the J segment 2 bases; nucleotides outside the gene matches: 6. Here the CDR3 reads CAWGLAGGLNTDTQYF. For the CDR3, the DNA is TGTGCCTGGGGACTAGCGGGGGGACTAAACACAGATACGCAGTATTTT.

The rearrangement joins TRBV28 to TRBJ2-3; 7 nucleotides agree with TRBD2. The CDR3 spans 14 residues. The ends lost 2 bases at V and 2 bases at J; junction bases unmatched: 1. Germline CDR1 is MDHEN and CDR2 is SYDVKM. CDR3 in amino acids: CASSLAGVTDTQYF. DNA of the CDR3: TGTGCCAGCAGTTTAGCGGGAGTCACAGATACGCAGTATTTT. The full variable domain, with the rest looked up from reference TRBV28 and TRBJ2-3, is DVKVTQSSRYLVKRTGEKVFLECVQDMDHENMFWYRQDPGLGLRLIYFSYDVKMKEKGDIPEGYSVSREKKERFSLILESASTNQTSMYLCASSLAGVTDTQYFGPGTRLTVL.

The chain recombines TRBV15 with TRBJ2-1, with TRBD1 matching 7 bases. V trimming: 6 bases; J trimming: 1 base; junction bases outside the gene matches: 18. CDR3 size: 19 residues. Germline loops: CDR1 LNHNV, CDR2 YYDKDF (reference sequence). The CDR3 DNA follows: TGTGCCACCAGAACCTTCCCCGTAGAGACAGGGTTGTCCTACAATGAGCAGTTCTTC. Translation: CATRTFPVETGLSYNEQFF.

The chain carries TRBV14 and TRBJ2-1; TRBD2 aligns across 8 bases. J was trimmed by 7 bases and V by 1 base; bases with no gene match: 12. This CDR3 contains 17 residues. Per the germline V gene, CDR1 is SGHDN and CDR2 is FVKESK. CDR3 bases: TGTGCCAGCAGCCAAGCCGAGGAGCGGGAGTGGAGGAATGAGCAGTTCTTC. It codes for CASSQAEEREWRNEQFF.

The chain combines TRBV7-6 with TRBJ1-2; D is unresolved. The CDR3 is 15 amino acids. V lost 3 bases and J 4 bases, leaving 15 bases between the germline ends. CDR1 and CDR2 (germline): SGHVS, FNYEAQ. CDR3 region: CASSLEAGWAYGYTF. In DNA form, the CDR3 reads TGTGCCAGCAGCTTGGAGGCCGGGTGGGCCTATGGCTACACCTTC.